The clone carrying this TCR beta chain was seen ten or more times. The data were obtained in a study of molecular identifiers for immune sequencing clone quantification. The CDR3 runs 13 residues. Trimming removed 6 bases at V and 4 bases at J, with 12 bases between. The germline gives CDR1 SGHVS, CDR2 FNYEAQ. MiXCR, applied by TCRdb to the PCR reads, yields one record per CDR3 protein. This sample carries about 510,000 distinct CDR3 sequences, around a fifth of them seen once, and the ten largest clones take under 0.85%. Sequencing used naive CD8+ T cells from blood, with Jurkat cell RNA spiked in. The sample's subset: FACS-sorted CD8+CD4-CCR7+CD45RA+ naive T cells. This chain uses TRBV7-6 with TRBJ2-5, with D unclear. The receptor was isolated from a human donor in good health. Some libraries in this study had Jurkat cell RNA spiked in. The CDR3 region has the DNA TGTGCCAGCAGTTCTGACGCCGGAGAGACCCAGTACTTC. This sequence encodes CASSSDAGETQYF.